These 22 T cell receptor beta chains were sequenced from one sample in a study of CD8+ T cells in alopecia areata. Investigators isolated RNA and reverse transcribed it into cDNA to act as the sequencing template. Assay used: immunoSEQ multiplex PCR; TCRdb lists only in-frame clones, some missing. In the table there are some 190,000 clones, 55% to 70% of which are singletons. Treatment reported: oral pan-JAK inhibitor, 5-10 mg twice daily. The sample consisted of CD4+ T cells sorted from blood, taken at week 4, from a patient treated with tofacitinib. These receptors were taken from a human donor with alopecia areata.

The chain couples TRBV5-6 to TRBJ2-7; 7 bases match TRBD1. Germline CDR1 is SGHDT and CDR2 is YYEEEE. The J segment lost 3 bases and the V segment lost 3 bases, leaving 3 bases of the junction unmatched. This CDR3 is 13 amino acids long. This CDR3 is CASSSGQFYEQYF. CDR3 DNA sequence: TGTGCCAGCAGCTCGGGACAGTTCTACGAGCAGTACTTC.

This clone was picked up a small number of times. The V gene is TRBV7-2, the J gene TRBJ2-7; possibly TRBD2 for D (5 bases). The CDR3 length is 14 residues. Germline assignment: CDR1 SGHTA and CDR2 FQGNSA. Trimming took 1 base from V and 6 from J, leaving 13 bases between them. As DNA, the CDR3 is TGTGCCAGCAGCTTAGGAATGGAGGCCTCCGAGCAGTACTTC. Protein sequence: CASSLGMEASEQYF.

This rearrangement joins TRBV29-1 to TRBJ2-1, with TRBD2 identical over 7 bases. From germline, CDR1 is SQVTM and CDR2 ANQGSEA. This CDR3 is 14 amino acids long. V was pared by 7 bases and J by 6 bases, with 12 bases of the junction left unmatched. CDR3 sequence (DNA): TGCAGCGCGGTCCCGCCCGGGACTACCAATGAGCAGTTCTTC. It is translated as CSAVPPGTTNEQFF.

The sample holds one count of this clone. The V gene is TRBV6-4, the J gene TRBJ2-1; 9 nucleotides agree with TRBD2. The length of the CDR3 is 15 residues. The J segment lost 4 bases and the V segment lost 4 bases, leaving 5 bases of the junction unmatched. From germline, CDR1 is MRHNA and CDR2 SNTAGT. CDR3 bases: TGTGCCAGCAGTGGTACTAGCGGGCAGTACAATGAGCAGTTCTTC. Translated, it gives CASSGTSGQYNEQFF.

The rearrangement uses TRBV19 and TRBJ1-2; D may be TRBD1 (6 bases). V gave up 3 bases and J gave up 8 bases, with 13 bases separating them. CDR3 size: 13 residues. Germline V gives CDR1 LNHDA, CDR2 SQIVND (reference sequence). In DNA form, the CDR3 reads TGTGCCAGTAGTATTCGGGACACCAGAGGCTACACCTTC. Its protein product is CASSIRDTRGYTF.

This clone was recorded a few times. The chain has TRBV29-1 and TRBJ2-1; 9 bases fit TRBD1. This CDR3 has 14 residues. Trimming at V came to 4 bases and at J to 3 bases, leaving 4 bases not matched to a gene. Germline V gene sequence: CDR1 SQVTM, CDR2 ANQGSEA. CDR3 amino acids: CSVAWDRVYNEQFF. In nucleotides, the CDR3 is TGCAGCGTTGCATGGGACAGGGTCTACAATGAGCAGTTCTTC.

In this sample, this clone turned up a few times. The rearrangement joins TRBV7-2 to TRBJ1-3; no clear D. CDR3 size: 13 residues. V lost 5 bases to trimming and J lost 3 bases, with 8 bases between them. Germline V gives CDR1 SGHTA, CDR2 FQGNSA. The CDR3 is CASSAAFGNTIYF. CDR3 DNA: TGTGCCAGCAGCGCCGCCTTTGGAAACACCATATATTTT.

The chain employs TRBV25-1 and TRBJ2-3, with a weak D call TRBD2 (6 bases). CDR3 size: 14 residues. Trimming took off 4 bases at V and 1 base at J, with 9 bases between the two ends. Per the germline V gene, CDR1 is MGHDK and CDR2 is SYGVNS. CDR3 amino acids: CASSVSGGTDTQYF. The CDR3 nucleotides are TGTGCCAGCAGTGTTAGCGGTGGCACAGATACGCAGTATTTT.

This clone has more than one count but fewer than ten. The J gene is TRBJ1-1, the V gene TRBV4-1; no clear D gene. The V gene lost 0 bases and the J gene lost 2 bases, with 16 bases spanning the gap. The CDR3 sequence is 17 residues long. The germline gives CDR1 MGHRA, CDR2 YSYEKL. CDR3 amino acids: CASSQDHEGGFNTEAFF. The CDR3, as DNA: TGCGCCAGCAGCCAAGATCACGAAGGTGGGTTTAACACTGAAGCTTTCTTT.

The V and J genes are TRBV15 and TRBJ2-5; D call uncertain. V lost 5 bases and J lost 5, with 15 bases in between. The CDR3 spans 14 residues. Germline CDR1 LNHNV, CDR2 YYDKDF (reference sequence). This CDR3 is CATSPTMPDETQYF. The CDR3 region has the DNA TGTGCCACCAGCCCCACCATGCCCGACGAGACCCAGTACTTC.

The J gene is TRBJ2-2, the V gene TRBV18; tentatively, D is TRBD1 (6 bases). Germline-derived CDR1 and CDR2 are KGHSH and LQKENI. V dropped 3 bases and J dropped 1 base, with 12 bases sitting between them. This CDR3 contains 16 residues. The CDR3, as DNA: TGTGCCAGCTCACCCCAGGGGTCACGGAACACCGGGGAGCTGTTTTTT. Amino acids: CASSPQGSRNTGELFF.

The J gene is TRBJ1-2, the V gene TRBV18; 7 bases align to TRBD1. Germline CDR1 and CDR2: KGHSH and LQKENI. V shed 4 bases, J shed 6 bases, and the junction held 8 bases outside the gene matches. This CDR3 has 14 residues. CDR3 in amino acids: CASSLQPGGDGYTF. The DNA of the CDR3 is TGTGCCAGCTCACTTCAACCAGGGGGTGATGGCTACACCTTC.

The rearrangement joins TRBV5-3 to TRBJ2-4; 7 bases line up with TRBD1. TRBV5-3 is an ORF, and what it does is uncertain. The CDR3 has 18 amino acids. V gave up 5 bases and J gave up 6 bases; unmatched junction bases: 20. CDR3 nucleotides: TGTGCCAGAAGTCCAATCGACAGGGCCCTAAACAGCGGAAACATTCAGTACTTC. It translates to CARSPIDRALNSGNIQYF.

The chain has TRBV4-2 and TRBJ2-7; either TRBD1 or TRBD2 may supply D (5 bases each). CDR1 is LGHNA, CDR2 YNFKEQ, per germline. Trimming took off 4 bases at V and 2 bases at J, with 15 bases between the two ends. This CDR3 region has 15 residues. DNA of the CDR3: TGTGCCAGCAGCCCTTCGGTGGGGGACGCCTACGAGCAGTACTTC. Protein sequence: CASSPSVGDAYEQYF.

Only a few counts were recorded for this clone. The rearrangement joins TRBV14 to TRBJ2-1, with TRBD1 identical over 9 bases. This CDR3 contains 13 residues. J gave up 7 bases and V 5 bases, and 3 bases lay outside the gene matches. Germline CDR1 SGHDN, CDR2 FVKESK. In DNA, the CDR3 is TGTGCCAGCAGCTTACAGGGGGCTAATGAGCAGTTCTTC. As protein: CASSLQGANEQFF.

The chain uses TRBV29-1 and TRBJ2-2; 7 positions match TRBD2. Germline trimming cut 2 bases from V and 6 bases from J; bases unmatched to any gene: 6. This CDR3 has 14 amino acids. The V gene's germline CDR1 is SQVTM and CDR2 ANQGSEA. The CDR3 nucleotides are TGCAGCGTTGAAAGTGGGAGGGGAGCCGGGGAGCTGTTTTTT. The encoded protein is CSVESGRGAGELFF.

This clone occurred a few times. The V gene is TRBV7-9, the J gene TRBJ2-1; D gene unclear. This CDR3 has 11 residues. V was pared by 3 bases and J by 7 bases, with 4 bases between. Per germline, CDR1 SEHNR and CDR2 FQNEAQ (reference sequence). The CDR3 sequence is CASSFRNEQFF. The CDR3 DNA is TGTGCCAGCAGCTTTCGAAATGAGCAGTTCTTC.

This clone showed up just a few times. The rearrangement links TRBV27 to TRBJ2-2, with 14 bases fitting TRBD2. This CDR3 spans 15 amino acids. The V gene's germline CDR1 is MNHEY and CDR2 SMNVEV (reference sequence). V lost 5 bases, J lost 8 bases, and 4 bases stayed unmatched. The CDR3 nucleotides read TGTGCCAGCAGTCCGGGACTAGCGGGAGTTGGGGAGCTGTTTTTT. Protein sequence: CASSPGLAGVGELFF.

The chain carries TRBV11-2 and TRBJ2-1, with D unclear. V was shortened by 0 bases and J by 3 bases, with 3 bases between the two germline ends. CDR1 SGHAT and CDR2 FQNNGV come from the germline V gene. The CDR3 contains 13 residues. CDR3 sequence: CASSLDGYNEQFF. The CDR3 DNA follows: TGTGCCAGCAGCTTAGATGGCTACAATGAGCAGTTCTTC.

This clone was picked up a small number of times. The J gene is TRBJ1-2, the V gene TRBV15; D unclear. Trimming left V 0 bases short and J 13 bases short, with 15 bases between. Germline-derived CDR1 and CDR2 are LNHNV and YYDKDF (reference sequence). The CDR3 consists of 13 residues. In nucleotides, the CDR3 is TGTGCCACCAGCAGAGAGGAGGGCGACCGCTGCACCTTC. Amino acids: CATSREEGDRCTF.

A note on this clone: The same CDR3 can be traced to other DNA sequences in this sample. The chain employs TRBV5-1 and TRBJ2-5; no clear D. The CDR3 is 11 residues long. Germline CDR1 reads SGHRS; CDR2 reads YFSETQ. V shed 2 bases and J shed 4 bases, with 3 bases lying between them. In DNA form, the CDR3 reads TGCGCCAGCAGCTTATTAGAGACCCAGTACTTC. This gives the protein CASSLLETQYF.

This clone was detected a few times. J is TRBJ2-7 and V is TRBV5-1; 9 nucleotides line up with TRBD1. The V and J ends lost 1 base and 2 bases, in that order; junction bases with no gene match: 10. This CDR3 is built from 17 residues. Germline V gene data show CDR1 as SGHRS and CDR2 as YFSETQ. The CDR3 coding sequence is TGCGCCAGCAGCTTGTCAAACCCAGGACAGGGGACCTACGAGCAGTACTTC. It specifies CASSLSNPGQGTYEQYF.